This TCR beta chain was sequenced for a study of cytomegalovirus exposure and HLA in healthy donors. The donors belonged to the 120-subject validation cohort, separate from the roughly 700-subject first cohort. The germline gives CDR1 SGHTA, CDR2 FQGTGA. The ends were cut back, 2 bases at V and 8 bases at J, with 10 bases in the middle. The CDR3 contains 14 residues. Only in-frame clones appear in the TCRdb table, and some are missing; sequencing was by immunoSEQ multiplex PCR. The sample contains roughly 150,000 clones, approximately 84% of which appear only once. The chain recombines TRBV7-3 with TRBJ1-6; weak D call: TRBD1 (5 bases). The sequence was collected from a man aged 30 to 45 in good health and CMV-seropositive. Material: PBMCs. CDR3 in amino acids: CASSLWGRDSPLHF. CDR3 sequence (DNA): TGTGCCAGCAGCTTATGGGGGAGGGATTCACCCCTCCACTTT.